These T cell receptor beta chains were read from a single sample in a study of CD4+ T cells in melanoma. Sequenced by immunoSEQ multiplex PCR; TCRdb stores in-frame clones only, minus some. The repertoire holds 10,000 to 12,000 clones, over 55% seen once, with about 13% in the top ten. Sequenced: cells from a culture (not recorded whether cultured in vitro). The receptors were sampled from a human donor with melanoma. Both conserved end residues are part of each CDR3. The order of the fields is clone size, D gene, J gene, V gene, CDR3 protein, CDR3 DNA. The D gene is left open where the match is weak. For some rows the clone size is stated as once, few or many, or as a class when expanded; others skip it.

. | . | TRBJ1-5 | TRBV7-9 | CASSPETPYSNQPQHF | TGTGCCAGCAGCCCCGAGACCCCATATAGCAATCAGCCCCAGCATTTT
few | . | TRBJ1-2 | TRBV5-1 | CASSLITANYGYTF | TGCGCCAGCAGCTTGATAACAGCTAACTATGGCTACACCTTC
. | TRBD1 | TRBJ1-4 | TRBV18 | CASSPPKMVGRGPLTNEKLFF | TGTGCCAGCTCACCACCGAAAATGGTGGGAAGGGGGCCTTTAACTAATGAAAAACTGTTTTTT
. | TRBD1 | TRBJ2-3 | TRBV30 | CACDRDADTQYF | TGTGCCTGTGACAGGGATGCAGATACGCAGTATTTT
. | . | TRBJ1-6 | TRBV14 | CASSRPQGSGNSPLHF | TGTGCCAGCAGCCGCCCACAGGGTTCTGGGAATTCACCCCTCCACTTT
once | TRBD2 | TRBJ2-5 | TRBV6-5 | CASSELGRAGETQYF | TGTGCCAGCAGCGAACTTGGGAGGGCAGGGGAGACCCAGTACTTC
few | . | TRBJ2-2 | TRBV4-1 | CASSHHGMNTGELFF | TGCGCCAGCAGCCACCACGGAATGAACACCGGGGAGCTGTTTTTT
. | . | TRBJ2-7 | TRBV29-1 | CSVQNDGYEQYF | TGCAGCGTTCAGAACGACGGTTACGAGCAGTACTTC
. | TRBD1 | TRBJ2-1 | TRBV19 | CASQPRDRVRNEQFF | TGTGCCAGTCAGCCCCGGGACAGGGTACGCAATGAGCAGTTCTTC
. | TRBD1 | TRBJ2-7 | TRBV2 | CASSGRRDRGEQYF | TGTGCCAGCAGTGGACGCCGGGACAGGGGCGAGCAGTACTTC
. | . | TRBJ2-7 | TRBV6-1 | CASSEVYGSAYEQYF | TGTGCCAGCAGTGAAGTGTATGGATCGGCCTACGAGCAGTACTTC
. | . | TRBJ2-2 | TRBV11-3 | CASSARGNTGELFF | TGTGCCAGCAGCGCCCGGGGGAACACCGGGGAGCTGTTTTTT
. | . | TRBJ1-1 | TRBV18 | CATLGTGNTEAFF | TGTGCCACCCTAGGCACAGGCAACACTGAAGCTTTCTTT
once | . | TRBJ2-5 | TRBV5-5 | CASSRAPQETQYF | TGTGCCAGCAGCCGCGCCCCGCAAGAGACCCAGTACTTC
. | TRBD1 | TRBJ2-2 | TRBV30 | CAWSKQGVTGELFF | TGTGCCTGGAGCAAACAGGGGGTCACCGGGGAGCTGTTTTTT
. | TRBD1 | TRBJ2-1 | TRBV10-2 | CASRGTGAANEQFF | TGCGCCAGCAGGGGGACAGGGGCCGCCAATGAGCAGTTCTTC
. | . | TRBJ2-5 | TRBV7-3 | CASSFSSTSQETQYF | TGTGCCAGCAGCTTTTCATCGACTAGTCAAGAGACCCAGTACTTC
. | TRBD1 | TRBJ2-3 | TRBV9 | CASSARGQGTMSTDTQYF | TGTGCCAGCAGCGCCCGCGGACAGGGTACGATGAGCACAGATACGCAGTATTTT
. | . | TRBJ1-1 | TRBV10-2 | CASSDSGHMNTEAFF | TGCGCCAGCAGTGATTCGGGACACATGAACACTGAAGCTTTCTTT
few | . | TRBJ2-7 | TRBV29-1 | CSVDGGSYEQYF | TGCAGCGTTGATGGAGGGTCCTACGAGCAGTACTTC
. | TRBD1 | TRBJ1-2 | TRBV2 | CASTGAGGYGYTF | TGTGCCAGCACAGGGGCAGGGGGCTATGGCTACACCTTC
once | . | TRBJ2-7 | TRBV7-9 | CASSFKQGIDEQYF | TGTGCCAGCAGCTTCAAACAGGGTATTGACGAGCAGTACTTC
few | TRBD1 | TRBJ1-1 | TRBV18 | CASSTRQGLTEAFF | TGTGCCAGCTCGACTAGACAGGGCCTCACTGAAGCTTTCTTT
few | TRBD1 | TRBJ1-6 | TRBV6-6 | CASSYSGQEISSPLHF | TGTGCCAGCAGTTACTCGGGACAGGAAATAAGTTCACCCCTCCACTTT
. | TRBD1 | TRBJ1-2 | TRBV9 | CASTKTTGTGYTF | TGTGCCAGCACTAAGACGACAGGGACCGGCTACACCTTC
. | . | TRBJ2-1 | TRBV7-2 | CASSLVPVYNEQFF | TGTGCCAGCAGCTTAGTCCCCGTCTACAATGAGCAGTTCTTC
. | . | TRBJ2-5 | TRBV18 | CASSARGNSVGETQYF | TGTGCCAGCTCAGCTAGGGGAAATTCCGTTGGAGAGACCCAGTACTTC
. | . | TRBJ2-7 | TRBV7-9 | CASSLVAGHYSYEQYF | TGTGCCAGCAGCTTAGTAGCAGGGCACTACTCCTACGAGCAGTACTTC
. | TRBD1 | TRBJ1-2 | TRBV6-1 | CAIISRDRGGYGYTF | TGTGCCATCATATCCCGGGACAGGGGTGGCTATGGCTACACCTTC
. | . | TRBJ1-1 | TRBV6-5 | CASTDGAKGNTEAFF | TGTGCCAGCACCGACGGGGCAAAGGGGAACACTGAAGCTTTCTTT
. | TRBD1 | TRBJ2-7 | TRBV5-1 | CASSWGQGGSYEQYF | TGCGCCAGCAGCTGGGGACAGGGGGGATCCTACGAGCAGTACTTC
. | . | TRBJ2-7 | TRBV11-2 | CASSLAGYEQYF | TGTGCCAGCAGCTTAGCGGGCTACGAGCAGTACTTC
few | TRBD1 | TRBJ1-1 | TRBV6-5 | CASSYGAGGVGAFF | TGTGCCAGCAGTTACGGAGCAGGGGGGGTTGGTGCTTTCTTT
. | . | TRBJ1-2 | TRBV14 | CASSQTANGYTF | TGTGCCAGCAGCCAGACAGCCAACGGCTACACCTTC
few | TRBD2 | TRBJ2-5 | TRBV19 | CASSQTSGGKETQYF | TGTGCCAGTAGCCAGACTAGCGGGGGGAAAGAGACCCAGTACTTC
. | TRBD1 | TRBJ1-2 | TRBV6-5 | CASSAEQGARGYTF | TGTGCCAGCAGTGCCGAACAGGGGGCGCGTGGCTACACCTTC
. | . | TRBJ2-2 | TRBV14 | CASSQYLPGTGELFF | TGTGCCAGCAGCCAATATCTCCCGGGGACCGGGGAGCTGTTTTTT
few | TRBD1 | TRBJ1-5 | TRBV7-2 | CASSTPDRGRQPQHF | TGTGCCAGCAGTACCCCGGACAGGGGGCGTCAGCCCCAGCATTTT
. | TRBD2 | TRBJ2-5 | TRBV2 | CASSEIVGGQETQYF | TGTGCCAGCAGTGAAATCGTCGGGGGGCAAGAGACCCAGTACTTC
. | . | TRBJ1-1 | TRBV7-9 | CASSPLGGSGEAFF | TGTGCCAGCAGCCCCCTCGGGGGGAGTGGTGAAGCTTTCTTT
few | . | TRBJ1-2 | TRBV5-1 | CASSPGDSGWNGYTF | TGCGCCAGCAGCCCGGGTGACAGTGGGTGGAATGGCTACACCTTC
few | . | TRBJ2-7 | TRBV7-9 | CASSLGVGFFSYEQYF | TGTGCCAGCAGCTTAGGGGTTGGGTTCTTCTCCTACGAGCAGTACTTC
once | TRBD1 | TRBJ2-5 | TRBV11-1 | CASSSGQGVKETQYF | TGTGCCAGCAGCTCGGGACAGGGGGTAAAAGAGACCCAGTACTTC
. | . | TRBJ1-1 | TRBV7-3 | CASSGGGDTEAFF | TGTGCCAGCAGCGGTGGTGGGGACACTGAAGCTTTCTTT